In this sample, the clone carrying this T cell receptor beta chain turned up a few times. The V gene's germline CDR1 is MGHRA and CDR2 YSYEKL. This CDR3 has 13 residues. V was cut by 1 base and J by 10 bases, with 11 bases left in between. Sequenced by immunoSEQ multiplex PCR; TCRdb stores in-frame clones only, minus some. Here the sample spans about 130,000 clones, around 90% being singletons. The data belong to a study of blood T cell repertoires in COVID-19. A Seattle source enrolled patients during active infection and followed them longitudinally. Source material: peripheral blood. This sequence was found in a man aged 50 to 60 with COVID-19, enrolled during active disease. The genes are TRBV4-1 and TRBJ2-4; perhaps TRBD2 as D (5 bases). CDR3 DNA sequence: TGCGCCAGCAGCCAAGGGGAGAACTCTATTCAGTACTTC. Its protein product is CASSQGENSIQYF.